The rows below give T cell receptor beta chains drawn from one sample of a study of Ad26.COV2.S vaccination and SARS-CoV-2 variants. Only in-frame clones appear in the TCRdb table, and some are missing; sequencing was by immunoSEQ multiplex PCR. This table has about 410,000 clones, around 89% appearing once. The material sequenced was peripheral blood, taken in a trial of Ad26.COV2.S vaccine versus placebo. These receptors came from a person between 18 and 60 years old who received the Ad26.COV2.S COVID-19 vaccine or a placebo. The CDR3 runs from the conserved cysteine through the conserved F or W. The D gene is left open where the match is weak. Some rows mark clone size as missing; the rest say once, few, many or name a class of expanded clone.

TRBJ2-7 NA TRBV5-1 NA TGCGCCAGCAGCTTGGAGTCAGACTACGAGCAGTACTTC CASSLESDYEQYF
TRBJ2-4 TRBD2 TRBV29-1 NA TGCAGCGTTGAAGGACTAGCGGGGGTAGGGAACATTCAGTACTTC CSVEGLAGVGNIQYF
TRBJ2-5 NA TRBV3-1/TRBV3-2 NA TGTGCCAGCAGGGGGGGCGCGGGAGCGGGAGAGACCCAGTACTTC CASRGGAGAGETQYF
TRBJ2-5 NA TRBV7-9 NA TGTGCCAGCAGCTTCAGTCGAGGGCTAGGGGAGACCCAGTACTTC CASSFSRGLGETQYF
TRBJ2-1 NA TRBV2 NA TGTGCCAGCAAAAGGCAGTCCTCCTACAATGAGCAGTTCTTC CASKRQSSYNEQFF
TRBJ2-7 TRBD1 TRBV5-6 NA TGTGCCAGCAGTCGACAGGGGGTCCACGAGCAGTACTTC CASSRQGVHEQYF
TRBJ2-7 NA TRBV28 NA TGTGCCAGCAGTGCACGAGAGACAGAGGCCTACGAGCAGTACTTC CASSARETEAYEQYF
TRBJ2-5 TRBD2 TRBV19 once TGTGCCACCCCATCCTTGGGGAAGCGGGAGGGCCTTAAGACCCAGTACTTC CATPSLGKREGLKTQYF
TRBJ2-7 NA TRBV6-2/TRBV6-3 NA TGTGCCAGCAGTGGGAGGAACTCCTACGAGCAGTACTTC CASSGRNSYEQYF
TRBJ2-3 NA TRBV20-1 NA TGCAGTGCCAGGCTGGGGGATACGCAGTATTTT CSARLGDTQYF
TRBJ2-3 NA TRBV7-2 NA TGTGCCAGCAGCTTAGTAGGTTCCACAGATACGCAGTATTTT CASSLVGSTDTQYF
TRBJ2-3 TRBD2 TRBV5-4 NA TGTGCCAGCAGCCCCGGGCTAGCGGGAGGTCGAGATACGCAGTATTTT CASSPGLAGGRDTQYF
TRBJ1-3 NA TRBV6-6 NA TGTGCCAGCAGCTCGCCTGGCTCTGGAAACACCATATATTTT CASSSPGSGNTIYF
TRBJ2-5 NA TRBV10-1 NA TGCGCCAGCAGTGATTGGGAGACCCAGTACTTC CASSDWETQYF
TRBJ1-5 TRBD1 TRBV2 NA TGTGCCAGCAGTGAAGCGGGGGACAGGGGGCGATTCAATCAGCCCCAGCATTTT CASSEAGDRGRFNQPQHF
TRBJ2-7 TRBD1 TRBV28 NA TGTGCCAGCAGTCCCAGCCCCGGACAGGGTTCGTACGAGCAGTACTTC CASSPSPGQGSYEQYF
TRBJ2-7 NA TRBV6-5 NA TGTGCCAGCAGTTATGACACCTCCTACGAGCAGTACTTC CASSYDTSYEQYF
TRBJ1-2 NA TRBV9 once TGTGCCAGCAGCCCAGGAGCAGGCTATGGCTACACCTTC CASSPGAGYGYTF
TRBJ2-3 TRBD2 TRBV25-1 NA TGTGCCAGCAGTGGGACTAGCGGGAGTCTCGCAGATACGCAGTATTTT CASSGTSGSLADTQYF
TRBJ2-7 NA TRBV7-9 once TGTGCCAGCAGCTTACCCCAGGGAAAGCAGTACTTC CASSLPQGKQYF
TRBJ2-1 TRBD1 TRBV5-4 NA TGTGCCAGCAGCTTGGGACAGGGGGCCAGGGACTACAATGAGCAGTTCTTC CASSLGQGARDYNEQFF
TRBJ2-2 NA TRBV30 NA TGTGCCTGGAGTTGGAGTAGCGAGGTCGGGGAGCTGTTTTTT CAWSWSSEVGELFF
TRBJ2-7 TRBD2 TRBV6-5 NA TGTGCCAGCAGTCCTGGACTAGCGGGCGTGGGGGAGCAGTACTTC CASSPGLAGVGEQYF
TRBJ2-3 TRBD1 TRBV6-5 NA TGTGCCAGCATGCGGGACAGGGTCACAGATACGCAGTATTTT CASMRDRVTDTQYF
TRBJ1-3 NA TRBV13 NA TGTGCCAGCAGCACTCCCAGGACCACCATATATTTT CASSTPRTTIYF
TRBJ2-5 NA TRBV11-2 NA TGTGCCAGCAGCTGGCGTCACCAAGAGACCCAGTACTTC CASSWRHQETQYF
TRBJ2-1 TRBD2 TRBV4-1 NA TGCGCCAGCAGCCAAGGAACTAGCGGGAGGGCTTACAATGAGCAGTTCTTC CASSQGTSGRAYNEQFF
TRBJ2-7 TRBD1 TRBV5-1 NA TGCGCCAGCAGCTTAGATCCGGGACAGGGGGCGGGCGAGCAGTACTTC CASSLDPGQGAGEQYF
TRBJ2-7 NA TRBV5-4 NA TGTGCCAGCAGCCCAATGCTGGCAGGGGCCACCTACGAGCAGTACTTC CASSPMLAGATYEQYF
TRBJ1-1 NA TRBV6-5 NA TGTGCCAGCGTGAGGGACCGTGTTTCTCAGTCGGCTTTCTTT CASVRDRVSQSAFF
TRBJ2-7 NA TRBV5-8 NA TGTGCCAGCAGCCCCGGACCCAGCTACGAGCAGTACTTC CASSPGPSYEQYF
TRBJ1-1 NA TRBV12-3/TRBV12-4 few TGTGCCAGCAGTTTAACTGGCCGTGAAGCTTTCTTT CASSLTGREAFF
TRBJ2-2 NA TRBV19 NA TGTGCCAGTAGTATTCGTGGGGGTGAGCTGTTTTTT CASSIRGGELFF
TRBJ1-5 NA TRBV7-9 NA TGTGCCAGCAGCAGGGCGGCTCAGCCCCAGCATTTT CASSRAAQPQHF
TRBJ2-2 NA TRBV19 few TGTGCCAGCTCGACCCCAGCCGCGAACACCGGGGAGCTGTTTTTT CASSTPAANTGELFF
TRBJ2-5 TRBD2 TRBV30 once TGTGCCTGGGAAATAGCGGGAGGATGGGAGACCCAGTACTTC CAWEIAGGWETQYF
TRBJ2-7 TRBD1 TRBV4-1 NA TGCGCCAGCAGCCTCCAGGACAGGGGACCTCAAGAGCAGTACTTC CASSLQDRGPQEQYF
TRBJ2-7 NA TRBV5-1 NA TGCGCCAGCAGCTTACTACCCGGGGACACCTCCTACGAGCAGTACTTC CASSLLPGDTSYEQYF
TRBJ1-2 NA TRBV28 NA TGTGCCAGCAGTTTCTTGCGGGGCTACACCTTC CASSFLRGYTF
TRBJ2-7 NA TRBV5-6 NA TGTGCCAGCAGCCCCTCGGGGCAGACCCGCTACGAGCAGTACTTC CASSPSGQTRYEQYF
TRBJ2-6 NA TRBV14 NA TGTGCCAGCAGCCAAGGGTTCTCTGGGGCCAACGTCCTGACTTTC CASSQGFSGANVLTF
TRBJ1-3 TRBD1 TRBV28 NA TGTGCCAGCAGTTCGACAGGGAGTAACTCTGGAAACACCATATATTTT CASSSTGSNSGNTIYF
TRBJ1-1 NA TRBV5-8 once TGTGCCAGCAGCCCCCTGAAGGGGCACACTGAAGCTTTCTTT CASSPLKGHTEAFF
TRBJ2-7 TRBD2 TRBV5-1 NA TGCGCCAGCAGCTTGGACCCGACTAGCGCTGGTCTACGGGCCGAGCAGTACTTC CASSLDPTSAGLRAEQYF
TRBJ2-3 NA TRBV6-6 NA TGTGCCAGCAGTTACGGGACAGATACGCAGTATTTT CASSYGTDTQYF
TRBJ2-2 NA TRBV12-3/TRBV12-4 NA TGTGCCAGCAGTTTAACCCACGGGCTGTTTTTT CASSLTHGLFF
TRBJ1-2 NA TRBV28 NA TGTGCCAGCAGGAGGACAACTTCCATCTATGGCTACACCTTC CASRRTTSIYGYTF
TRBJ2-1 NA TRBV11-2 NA TGTGCCAGCAGCTTTACTAGTTTCAATGAGCAGTTCTTC CASSFTSFNEQFF
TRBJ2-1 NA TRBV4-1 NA TGCGCCAGCAGCCAAGTATTTGGGCCCAACAATGAGCAGTTCTTC CASSQVFGPNNEQFF
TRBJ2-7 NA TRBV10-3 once TGTGCCATCAGTGAGTCAAGGAATCCTACCTACGAGCAGTACTTC CAISESRNPTYEQYF
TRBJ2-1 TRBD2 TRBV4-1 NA TGCGCCAGCAGCCAAGAAAGCCGACCCAGGACTAGCGGGAGGGCCACTGAGCAGTTCTTC CASSQESRPRTSGRATEQFF